The rows below give T cell receptor beta chains drawn from one sample of a study of cytomegalovirus exposure and HLA in healthy donors. Assay: immunoSEQ multiplex PCR; the TCRdb copy retains only in-frame clones and omits some. The data hold more than 80,000 clones, with approximately 86% observed a single time. Sequenced: PBMCs. These TCRs come from a man aged 30 to 39 in good health and CMV-seropositive. Each CDR3 is given with its conserved first and last residue. The D gene is left open where the match is weak. Size tells how often a clone was seen (once, few, many) or the class of an expanded clone, and some rows leave it out.

TRBV4-1	NA	TRBD1	TRBJ1-1	CASRNLDRASISEAFF	TGCGCCAGCAGGAACCTCGACAGGGCCAGCATATCTGAAGCTTTCTTT
TRBV29-1	NA	NA	TRBJ2-1	CSVERATSGFEQFF	TGCAGCGTTGAAAGGGCCACGAGCGGCTTTGAGCAGTTCTTC
TRBV7-2	NA	TRBD2	TRBJ2-2	CASPSGSNTGELFF	TGTGCCAGCCCTAGCGGGTCGAACACCGGGGAGCTGTTTTTT
TRBV5-4	NA	NA	TRBJ1-2	CASGAPNYGYTF	TGTGCCAGCGGGGCTCCTAACTATGGCTACACCTTC
TRBV18	few	NA	TRBJ2-2	CASSPYREPQFGELFF	TGTGCCAGCTCACCGTACCGGGAGCCGCAGTTTGGGGAGCTGTTTTTT
TRBV15	NA	TRBD1	TRBJ2-7	CATSSHRDRVYEQYF	TGTGCCACCAGCAGCCACCGGGACAGGGTATACGAGCAGTACTTC
TRBV6-6	NA	TRBD2	TRBJ2-7	CASSRGLAGGSYEQYF	TGTGCCAGCAGCCGCGGACTAGCGGGAGGGTCCTACGAGCAGTACTTC
TRBV5-1	NA	NA	TRBJ2-7	CASSSNQGSEQYF	TGCGCCAGCAGCTCAAATCAGGGGTCAGAGCAGTACTTC
TRBV11-2	once	TRBD1	TRBJ2-1	CASSLGRGTGKNEQFF	TGTGCCAGCAGCTTAGGACGTGGGACAGGGAAGAATGAGCAGTTCTTC
TRBV19	NA	TRBD1	TRBJ1-5	CASSTQRDRVNQPQHF	TGTGCCAGTAGTACCCAAAGAGACAGGGTGAACCAGCCCCAGCATTTT
TRBV28	NA	NA	TRBJ1-4	CASRRRFNEKLFF	TGTGCCAGCAGGAGGAGATTTAATGAAAAACTGTTTTTT
TRBV6-1	NA	NA	TRBJ2-5	CASSEIRGSGQETQYF	TGTGCCAGCAGTGAGATTCGGGGAAGTGGCCAAGAGACCCAGTACTTC
TRBV5-1	NA	NA	TRBJ1-5	CASSRDGNQPQHF	TGCGCCAGCAGCCGCGACGGGAATCAGCCCCAGCATTTT